One sample yielded the 20 T cell receptor beta chains listed below, sequenced in a study of blood T cell repertoires in COVID-19. Assay: immunoSEQ multiplex PCR; the TCRdb copy retains only in-frame clones and omits some. The sample includes about 130,000 clones, approximately 86% of them seen just once. The source material was PBMCs or T cells enriched from blood (not recorded which). The receptor set was obtained from a woman aged 45-65 years who had recovered from COVID-19.

The J gene is TRBJ2-6, the V gene TRBV27; 7 bases are shared with TRBD1. J gave up 4 bases and V 4 bases, and 7 bases lay outside the gene matches. The CDR3 length is 16 residues. Germline assignment: CDR1 MNHEY and CDR2 SMNVEV (reference sequence). The CDR3 loop is CASSSSGGYGANVLTF. CDR3 bases: TGTGCCAGCAGTTCGTCAGGGGGATACGGGGCCAACGTCCTGACTTTC. Complete variable domain (other parts from reference TRBV27 and TRBJ2-6): EAQVTQNPRYLITVTGKKLTVTCSQNMNHEYMSWYRQDPGLGLRQIYYSMNVEVTDKGDVPEGYKVSRKEKRNFPLILESPSPNQTSLYFCASSSSGGYGANVLTFGAGSRLTVL.

This clone turned up a few times. V and J are TRBV5-4 and TRBJ2-7; 10 nucleotides match TRBD1. The CDR3 extends over 15 amino acids. The J segment lost 2 bases and the V segment lost 4 bases, leaving 6 bases of the junction unmatched. Germline V gene lookup returns CDR1 SGHNT and CDR2 YYREEE (reference sequence). The CDR3 protein is CASSPDRGFPYEQYF. CDR3 in DNA: TGTGCCAGCAGCCCGGACAGGGGGTTTCCCTACGAGCAGTACTTC.

V usage is TRBV25-1 and J usage is TRBJ1-4, with TRBD1 matching over 7 bases. Germline CDR1 MGHDK, CDR2 SYGVNS. The CDR3 has 16 amino acids. Trimming at V came to 3 bases and at J to 8 bases, leaving 12 bases not matched to a gene. Written as DNA, the CDR3 is TGTGCCAGCAGTGACCCCCGGGTAGGGGGCGGGGAAAAACTGTTTTTT. This translates into CASSDPRVGGGEKLFF.

The rearrangement uses TRBV5-5 and TRBJ1-1; 7 bases are shared with TRBD1. J was trimmed by 0 bases and V by 0 bases; bases with no gene match: 11. The CDR3 has 18 amino acids. CDR1 is SGHKS, CDR2 YYEKEE, per germline (reference sequence). CDR3 sequence: CASSLAVKGASMNTEAFF. The CDR3 coding sequence is TGTGCCAGCAGCTTGGCCGTCAAGGGGGCTTCGATGAACACTGAAGCTTTCTTT.

The chain links TRBV3-1 (or the pseudogene TRBV3-2) to TRBJ2-1; 10 positions agree with TRBD2. V dropped 4 bases and J dropped 0; count of bases not matched to a gene: 6. The CDR3 totals 17 residues. CDR1 is LGHDT, CDR2 YNNKEL, per germline (reference sequence). The CDR3 protein is CASSLRTSGSSYNEQFF. For the CDR3, the DNA is TGTGCCAGCAGCCTTAGGACTAGCGGATCCTCCTACAATGAGCAGTTCTTC.

This sequence joins TRBV5-4 and TRBJ2-2; the D is unclear. The CDR3 runs to 12 residues. The V end was cut by 6 bases, the J end by 1 base, with 4 bases between. The germline V gene encodes CDR1 SGHNT and CDR2 YYREEE (reference sequence). The CDR3 is CASTKNTGELFF. CDR3 nucleotides: TGTGCCAGCACCAAGAACACCGGGGAGCTGTTTTTT.

The chain employs TRBV27 and TRBJ2-7; D call uncertain. Trimming removed 4 bases from V and 0 bases from J, with 10 bases in between. The CDR3 is made up of 14 amino acids. CDR1 and CDR2 (germline): MNHEY, SMNVEV (reference sequence). CDR3 coding DNA: TGTGCCAGCAGTTCGACACTTGTCTCCTACGAGCAGTACTTC. Translation: CASSSTLVSYEQYF.

The V and J genes are TRBV5-1 and TRBJ1-4, with D possibly TRBD1 on 6 matching bases. V was cut by 4 bases and J by 4 bases, with 17 bases left in between. Germline V gives CDR1 SGHRS, CDR2 YFSETQ. The CDR3 length is 16 residues. The CDR3: CASSQAGAGSNEKLFF. CDR3 sequence (DNA): TGCGCCAGCAGCCAAGCAGGGGCAGGGAGTAATGAAAAACTGTTTTTT.

This chain connects TRBV5-4 to TRBJ1-1; TRBD1 might be the D (5 bases). Trimming cost V 4 bases and J 1 base, with 11 bases left between them. This CDR3 is 14 amino acids long. The germline CDR1 and CDR2 sequences are SGHNT and YYREEE (reference sequence). The chain's CDR3 is CASSGARGNTEAFF. CDR3 in DNA: TGTGCCAGCAGCGGGGCCCGCGGGAACACTGAAGCTTTCTTT.

The chain is built from TRBV9 and TRBJ2-3; 8 bases are shared with TRBD2. This CDR3 is built from 18 residues. Trimming took 1 base from V and 4 from J; bases not matched to a gene: 14. CDR1 SGDLS and CDR2 YYNGEE come from the germline V gene. CDR3 DNA sequence: TGTGCCAGCAGCGTATACCCACCGGGACTAGTATCTGCAGATACGCAGTATTTT. This encodes CASSVYPPGLVSADTQYF.

This chain uses TRBV5-1 with TRBJ2-3, with a tentative D call TRBD1 (5 bases). The CDR3 runs 15 residues. Germline CDR1 and CDR2: SGHRS and YFSETQ. The V gene lost 1 base and the J gene lost 5 bases, with 14 bases spanning the gap. The CDR3 loop reads CASSLRGGVEDTQYF. The CDR3 nucleotides are TGCGCCAGCAGCTTGAGGGGTGGGGTGGAAGATACGCAGTATTTT.

This clone has only a few counts. The rearrangement uses TRBV6-5 and TRBJ1-5; TRBD1 aligns across 7 bases. Trimming took 8 bases from V and 0 from J; bases not matched to a gene: 1. CDR3 length equals 13 residues. Germline CDR1 MNHEY, CDR2 SVGAGI. CDR3 in amino acids: CASWDSSNQPQHF. CDR3 nucleotides: TGTGCCAGCTGGGACAGTAGCAATCAGCCCCAGCATTTT.

The chain carries TRBV7-2 and TRBJ1-4; the D is unclear. Germline V gene lookup returns CDR1 SGHTA and CDR2 FQGNSA. Trimming took off 3 bases at V and 0 bases at J, with 11 bases between the two ends. This CDR3 contains 16 residues. The CDR3 DNA reads as TGTGCCAGCAGCTTTATGGCGGTTGCAACTAATGAAAAACTGTTTTTT. Protein: CASSFMAVATNEKLFF.

V is TRBV7-8 and J is TRBJ1-1, with TRBD1 identical over 9 bases. V shed 5 bases, J shed 4 bases, and the junction held 11 bases outside the gene matches. The CDR3 has 16 residues. The germline gives CDR1 SGHVS, CDR2 FQNEAQ. CDR3 nucleotides: TGTGCCAGCAGCCCTTACGTGACAGGGGGGACCACTGAAGCTTTCTTT. The encoded protein is CASSPYVTGGTTEAFF.

The CDR3 DNA follows: TGTGCCATCAGTGTTCCGGGGGACAGTGACTATGGCTACACCTTC. It yields the protein CAISVPGDSDYGYTF. The chain recombines TRBV10-3 with TRBJ1-2, with 7 nucleotides matching TRBD1. From germline, CDR1 is ENHRY and CDR2 SYGVKD. This CDR3 has 15 residues. V lost 4 bases, J lost 3 bases, and 8 bases stayed unmatched.

The chain recombines TRBV10-3 with TRBJ1-5; D gene ambiguous. Between the trimmed V and J ends, which lost 0 bases and 2 bases, there was a span of 11 bases. The CDR3 loop spans 16 amino acids. Germline CDR1 ENHRY, CDR2 SYGVKD. The CDR3, as DNA: TGTGCCATCAGTGAGTCGCGGGATTCTGGCAATCAGCCCCAGCATTTT. This gives the protein CAISESRDSGNQPQHF.

The chain uses TRBV29-1 and TRBJ1-2; D not certain. Per the germline V gene, CDR1 is SQVTM and CDR2 is ANQGSEA. V was shortened by 4 bases and J by 4 bases, with 10 bases between the two germline ends. The CDR3 totals 12 residues. CDR3: CSVGPEGYGYTF. In DNA form, the CDR3 reads TGCAGCGTTGGTCCCGAGGGCTATGGCTACACCTTC.

The V and J genes are TRBV2 and TRBJ1-5; 7 bases are shared with TRBD1. The CDR3 has 16 residues. The germline gives CDR1 SNHLY, CDR2 FYNNEI. Germline trimming cut 6 bases from V and 3 bases from J; bases unmatched to any gene: 11. CDR3 in amino acids: CASSKGGTVSNQPQHF. The CDR3 coding sequence is TGTGCCAGCAGCAAAGGGGGGACAGTATCCAATCAGCCCCAGCATTTT.

The J gene is TRBJ2-2, the V gene TRBV28, with D possibly being TRBD1 (6 bases). The length of the CDR3 is 16 residues. Per germline, CDR1 MDHEN and CDR2 SYDVKM. Trimming cost V 5 bases and J 2 bases, with 15 bases left between them. CDR3 protein: CASSPTGRGNTGELFF. The CDR3 coding sequence is TGTGCCAGCAGTCCCACCGGCAGGGGTAACACCGGGGAGCTGTTTTTT.

The chain recombines TRBV15 with TRBJ2-3; 8 bases agree with TRBD1. The CDR3 is made up of 16 amino acids. Looked up from germline, CDR1 is LNHNV and CDR2 is YYDKDF (reference sequence). V lost 3 bases and J lost 0; bases outside the gene matches: 5. CDR3 in amino acids: CATSSSGQGSTDTQYF. DNA of the CDR3: TGTGCCACCAGCAGCTCAGGACAGGGAAGCACAGATACGCAGTATTTT.